This is a list of T cell receptor beta chains from one sample in a study of T cells in Graves' hyperthyroidism and ophthalmopathy. From the multiplex PCR reads, TCRdb called clonotypes with MiXCR, one entry per CDR3 protein. The sample carries nearly 600,000 distinct CDR3 sequences, roughly 14% recorded once. Sequencing used blood. The receptors come from a woman aged 25 to 39 with Graves' hyperthyroidism that later progressed to Graves' ophthalmopathy. The CDR3 runs from the conserved cysteine through the conserved F or W. Fields, in order: D gene, J gene, clone size, V gene, CDR3 protein, CDR3 DNA. A D gene is named only where the DNA matches it firmly. Size values are once, few and many counts, or a class for expanded clones, and some rows have none.

D gene: NA
J gene: TRBJ2-2
clone size: NA
V gene: TRBV4-3
CDR3 protein: CASSQIDSPNTGELFF
CDR3 DNA: TGCGCCAGCAGCCAAATCGACTCCCCGAACACCGGGGAGCTGTTTTTT

D gene: NA
J gene: TRBJ2-7
clone size: NA
V gene: TRBV27
CDR3 protein: CASSFATSAGTSYEQYF
CDR3 DNA: TGTGCCAGCAGTTTCGCCACATCAGCCGGGACCTCCTACGAGCAGTACTTC

D gene: TRBD2
J gene: TRBJ2-7
clone size: many
V gene: TRBV2
CDR3 protein: CASGGSREEFYEQYF
CDR3 DNA: TGTGCCAGCGGTGGGTCTCGGGAGGAATTTTACGAGCAGTACTTC

D gene: TRBD1
J gene: TRBJ2-3
clone size: many
V gene: TRBV6-2/TRBV6-3
CDR3 protein: CASSLGTGVPDTQYF
CDR3 DNA: TGTGCCAGCAGTTTAGGGACAGGGGTACCAGATACGCAGTATTTT

D gene: NA
J gene: TRBJ1-5
clone size: few
V gene: TRBV24-1
CDR3 protein: CATSTGRFNQPQHF
CDR3 DNA: TGTGCCACCAGTACGGGACGCTTCAATCAGCCCCAGCATTTT

D gene: NA
J gene: TRBJ1-4
clone size: NA
V gene: TRBV7-9
CDR3 protein: CASSLSGANEKLFF
CDR3 DNA: TGTGCCAGCAGCCTCTCGGGGGCGAACGAAAAACTGTTTTTT

D gene: NA
J gene: TRBJ1-1
clone size: few
V gene: TRBV4-1
CDR3 protein: CASSQELGLNTEAFF
CDR3 DNA: TGCGCCAGCAGCCAAGAACTAGGGTTGAACACTGAAGCTTTCTTT

D gene: TRBD1
J gene: TRBJ2-7
clone size: many
V gene: TRBV15
CDR3 protein: CATSRDPGTGGLSEQYF
CDR3 DNA: TGTGCCACCAGCAGAGATCCTGGGACAGGGGGTCTAAGCGAGCAGTACTTC

D gene: TRBD1
J gene: TRBJ2-3
clone size: NA
V gene: TRBV19
CDR3 protein: CASTMGQTSTDTQYF
CDR3 DNA: TGTGCCAGTACCATGGGACAGACCAGCACAGATACGCAGTATTTT

D gene: TRBD1
J gene: TRBJ2-1
clone size: many
V gene: TRBV15
CDR3 protein: CATSTHRGTNEQFF
CDR3 DNA: TGTGCCACCAGCACCCACAGGGGAACAAATGAGCAGTTCTTC

D gene: NA
J gene: TRBJ1-1
clone size: many
V gene: TRBV7-3
CDR3 protein: CASSLTPLAEAFF
CDR3 DNA: TGTGCCAGCAGCCTCACCCCCCTCGCTGAAGCTTTCTTT

D gene: NA
J gene: TRBJ2-2
clone size: NA
V gene: TRBV24-1
CDR3 protein: CATSDRNSGNTGELFF
CDR3 DNA: TGTGCCACCAGTGATCGGAATAGCGGCAACACCGGGGAGCTGTTTTTT

D gene: NA
J gene: TRBJ2-3
clone size: many
V gene: TRBV7-3
CDR3 protein: CASSLYTSTDTQYF
CDR3 DNA: TGTGCCAGCAGCTTATACACTAGCACAGATACGCAGTATTTT

D gene: TRBD2
J gene: TRBJ2-2
clone size: NA
V gene: TRBV7-6
CDR3 protein: CASTGTSGSRTTGELFF
CDR3 DNA: TGTGCCAGCACCGGGACTAGCGGGAGCAGAACCACCGGGGAGCTGTTTTTT

D gene: NA
J gene: TRBJ2-5
clone size: NA
V gene: TRBV7-8
CDR3 protein: CASSLSPASETQYF
CDR3 DNA: TGTGCCAGCAGCTTAAGTCCAGCTTCAGAGACCCAGTACTTC

D gene: NA
J gene: TRBJ1-4
clone size: many
V gene: TRBV7-2
CDR3 protein: CASSPTRDEKLFF
CDR3 DNA: TGTGCCAGCAGCCCTACAAGGGATGAAAAACTGTTTTTT

D gene: NA
J gene: TRBJ1-5
clone size: NA
V gene: TRBV6-2/TRBV6-3
CDR3 protein: CASSPASLLGNQPQHF
CDR3 DNA: TGTGCCAGCAGTCCCGCCAGTCTCCTGGGCAATCAGCCCCAGCATTTT

D gene: TRBD1
J gene: TRBJ1-2
clone size: many
V gene: TRBV9
CDR3 protein: CASSGGQDFSHGYTF
CDR3 DNA: TGTGCCAGCAGCGGCGGACAGGACTTCTCCCATGGCTACACCTTC

D gene: NA
J gene: TRBJ1-4
clone size: many
V gene: TRBV12-3/TRBV12-4
CDR3 protein: CASSPGGFNEKLFF
CDR3 DNA: TGTGCCAGCAGTCCGGGGGGGTTTAATGAAAAACTGTTTTTT

D gene: NA
J gene: TRBJ2-1
clone size: NA
V gene: TRBV20-1
CDR3 protein: CSARGGPTGYNEQFF
CDR3 DNA: TGCAGTGCTAGAGGGGGGCCAACCGGGTACAATGAGCAGTTCTTC

D gene: NA
J gene: TRBJ1-5
clone size: NA
V gene: TRBV10-3
CDR3 protein: CAISDSGGSNQPQHF
CDR3 DNA: TGTGCCATCAGTGATTCCGGAGGGAGCAATCAGCCCCAGCATTTT

D gene: NA
J gene: TRBJ2-1
clone size: NA
V gene: TRBV19
CDR3 protein: CASNDRSYNEQFF
CDR3 DNA: TGTGCCTCCAATGACAGGTCCTACAATGAGCAGTTCTTC

D gene: TRBD1
J gene: TRBJ1-6
clone size: many
V gene: TRBV7-4
CDR3 protein: CASSLTGDNSPLHF
CDR3 DNA: TGTGCCAGCAGCCTAACAGGGGACAATTCACCCCTCCACTTT

D gene: NA
J gene: TRBJ2-5
clone size: many
V gene: TRBV28
CDR3 protein: CASRLTGLETQYF
CDR3 DNA: TGTGCCAGCAGATTAACAGGGCTAGAGACCCAGTACTTC

D gene: TRBD1
J gene: TRBJ2-3
clone size: many
V gene: TRBV5-1
CDR3 protein: CASSGDSPTDTQYF
CDR3 DNA: TGCGCCAGCAGCGGGGACAGCCCCACAGATACGCAGTATTTT

D gene: TRBD2
J gene: TRBJ2-3
clone size: many
V gene: TRBV11-2
CDR3 protein: CASSPVPQLAGGVFSTDTQYF
CDR3 DNA: TGTGCCAGCAGCCCAGTCCCCCAACTAGCGGGAGGGGTGTTTAGCACAGATACGCAGTATTTT

D gene: NA
J gene: TRBJ2-1
clone size: many
V gene: TRBV12-3/TRBV12-4
CDR3 protein: CASSHIQGDNEQFF
CDR3 DNA: TGTGCCAGCAGCCACATACAAGGGGACAATGAGCAGTTCTTC

D gene: NA
J gene: TRBJ1-2
clone size: few
V gene: TRBV18
CDR3 protein: CASSPRVTGDYGYTF
CDR3 DNA: TGTGCCAGCTCACCCCGTGTCACGGGAGACTATGGCTACACCTTC

D gene: NA
J gene: TRBJ2-1
clone size: many
V gene: TRBV6-2/TRBV6-3
CDR3 protein: CASSYLKSTTGLQQFF
CDR3 DNA: TGTGCCAGCAGTTACCTGAAGTCCACTACAGGTCTTCAGCAGTTCTTC

D gene: TRBD1
J gene: TRBJ1-1
clone size: many
V gene: TRBV10-3
CDR3 protein: CAIRGTGNTEAFF
CDR3 DNA: TGTGCCATCAGGGGGACAGGGAACACTGAAGCTTTCTTT

D gene: NA
J gene: TRBJ2-5
clone size: many
V gene: TRBV20-1
CDR3 protein: CSAGRMEETQYF
CDR3 DNA: TGCAGTGCTGGGCGGATGGAAGAGACCCAGTACTTC

D gene: TRBD1
J gene: TRBJ2-5
clone size: many
V gene: TRBV4-1
CDR3 protein: CASSQGTGAAKTQYF
CDR3 DNA: TGCGCCAGCAGCCAAGGGACAGGGGCTGCGAAGACCCAGTACTTC

D gene: TRBD2
J gene: TRBJ2-1
clone size: NA
V gene: TRBV24-1
CDR3 protein: CATSDRLAGGSYNEQFF
CDR3 DNA: TGTGCCACCAGTGATCGACTAGCGGGAGGATCGTACAATGAGCAGTTCTTC

D gene: NA
J gene: TRBJ2-3
clone size: many
V gene: TRBV5-1
CDR3 protein: CASSGRVTDTQYF
CDR3 DNA: TGCGCCAGCAGCGGCCGGGTCACAGATACGCAGTATTTT

D gene: TRBD2
J gene: TRBJ2-6
clone size: few
V gene: TRBV19
CDR3 protein: CASNGGAAGANVLTF
CDR3 DNA: TGTGCCAGTAACGGGGGGGCCGCTGGGGCCAACGTCCTGACTTTC

D gene: NA
J gene: TRBJ2-7
clone size: NA
V gene: TRBV4-3
CDR3 protein: CASSPQRDNYEQYF
CDR3 DNA: TGCGCCAGCAGCCCCCAGCGGGACAACTACGAGCAGTACTTC

D gene: TRBD1
J gene: TRBJ1-1
clone size: few
V gene: TRBV20-1
CDR3 protein: CRVGQGGYTEAFF
CDR3 DNA: TGCAGAGTTGGACAGGGGGGGTACACTGAAGCTTTCTTT

D gene: TRBD1
J gene: TRBJ2-7
clone size: many
V gene: TRBV28
CDR3 protein: CASSFWDRDSYEQYF
CDR3 DNA: TGTGCCAGCAGTTTTTGGGACAGGGACTCCTACGAGCAGTACTTC

D gene: NA
J gene: TRBJ1-1
clone size: many
V gene: TRBV2
CDR3 protein: CASSERQNTEAFF
CDR3 DNA: TGTGCCAGCAGTGAACGTCAGAACACTGAAGCTTTCTTT

D gene: TRBD2
J gene: TRBJ2-1
clone size: many
V gene: TRBV28
CDR3 protein: CASSLIAGEVFF
CDR3 DNA: TGTGCCAGCAGTCTTATAGCGGGAGAGGTGTTCTTC

D gene: NA
J gene: TRBJ2-1
clone size: NA
V gene: TRBV9
CDR3 protein: CASSVARTIYDEQFF
CDR3 DNA: TGTGCCAGCAGCGTAGCCCGTACGATTTACGATGAGCAGTTCTTC

D gene: NA
J gene: TRBJ2-1
clone size: few
V gene: TRBV5-1
CDR3 protein: CASTPGNEQFF
CDR3 DNA: TGCGCCAGCACCCCAGGAAATGAGCAGTTCTTC

D gene: TRBD2
J gene: TRBJ2-1
clone size: many
V gene: TRBV9
CDR3 protein: CASSVGSGNSYNEQFF
CDR3 DNA: TGTGCCAGCAGCGTCGGTAGCGGGAACTCCTACAATGAGCAGTTCTTC

D gene: TRBD2
J gene: TRBJ2-1
clone size: many
V gene: TRBV11-2
CDR3 protein: CASSMGLADNEQFF
CDR3 DNA: TGTGCCAGCAGCATGGGACTAGCGGACAATGAGCAGTTCTTC

D gene: NA
J gene: TRBJ1-3
clone size: NA
V gene: TRBV18
CDR3 protein: CASSLATDSSGNTIYF
CDR3 DNA: TGTGCCAGCTCCCTAGCAACGGACAGCTCTGGAAACACCATATATTTT

D gene: NA
J gene: TRBJ2-1
clone size: many
V gene: TRBV27
CDR3 protein: CASKGDGYYNEQFF
CDR3 DNA: TGTGCCAGCAAAGGAGACGGATACTACAATGAGCAGTTCTTC

D gene: TRBD1
J gene: TRBJ2-7
clone size: many
V gene: TRBV6-1
CDR3 protein: CASSQGVPGQTLYEQYF
CDR3 DNA: TGTGCCAGCAGTCAAGGGGTCCCGGGACAGACCCTCTACGAGCAGTACTTC

D gene: NA
J gene: TRBJ2-3
clone size: few
V gene: TRBV30
CDR3 protein: CAWSVRGAENTDTQYF
CDR3 DNA: TGTGCCTGGAGTGTCCGGGGGGCGGAGAACACAGATACGCAGTATTTT

D gene: NA
J gene: TRBJ1-2
clone size: many
V gene: TRBV12-3/TRBV12-4
CDR3 protein: CATHTGILNYGYTF
CDR3 DNA: TGTGCCACCCATACCGGGATTTTAAACTATGGCTACACCTTC

D gene: NA
J gene: TRBJ1-5
clone size: few
V gene: TRBV6-2/TRBV6-3
CDR3 protein: CASSPRGSPQHF
CDR3 DNA: TGTGCCAGCAGCCCCCGGGGATCGCCCCAGCATTTT

D gene: TRBD1
J gene: TRBJ1-6
clone size: NA
V gene: TRBV30
CDR3 protein: CAWRGGKTGDNSPLHF
CDR3 DNA: TGTGCCTGGAGAGGGGGGAAGACAGGGGACAATTCACCCCTCCACTTT

D gene: NA
J gene: TRBJ2-5
clone size: NA
V gene: TRBV5-6
CDR3 protein: CASSLEGSEETQYF
CDR3 DNA: TGTGCCAGCAGCTTAGAAGGGAGTGAAGAGACCCAGTACTTC